The clone carrying this TCR beta chain was recorded many times. The sample is drawn from a study of T cells in Graves' hyperthyroidism and ophthalmopathy. Overall study context: Blood from the periphery was taken at initial diagnosis, before any treatment.

Graves' hyperthyroidism qualified as stable when ophthalmopathy did not progress within 18 months. TCR beta CDR3 regions were amplified from RNA. Carried out on the TCR CDR3, a first-round RT-PCR used the HTBI primer set. MiXCR was run by TCRdb on the multiplex PCR reads, yielding one entry per CDR3 protein. This table has hundreds of thousands of distinct CDR3 sequences, just over 35% appearing once. Trimming stripped 0 bases from V and 1 base from J, with 11 bases between. Germline V gene sequence: CDR1 SGHRS, CDR2 YFSETQ. The CDR3 is 15 amino acids. The clonotype was recovered from a woman aged 40-49 years with Graves' hyperthyroidism. This chain uses TRBV5-1 with TRBJ2-7; perhaps TRBD1 as D (6 bases). Sequencing used blood. The CDR3 DNA sequence: TGCGCCAGCAGCTTGGCCCCAGGGGTGTCCTACGAGCAGTACTTC. Protein product: CASSLAPGVSYEQYF.